These 5 T cell receptor beta chains originate from one sample sequenced in a study of T cell responses to AZD1222 COVID-19 vaccine. The table came from immunoSEQ multiplex PCR; TCRdb's copy has only in-frame clones and leaves some out. This table holds roughly 100,000 clones, 90% found once. The sample was peripheral blood, taken on day 0 of AZD1222 vaccination. These receptors came from an adult in good health.

The chain uses TRBV28 and TRBJ2-7, with D perhaps being TRBD1 or TRBD2 (5 bases each). Germline V gene data show CDR1 as MDHEN and CDR2 as SYDVKM. This CDR3 is 15 amino acids long. V was pared by 0 bases and J by 3 bases, with 12 bases between. The CDR3 is CASSLWGRAGYEQYF. The CDR3 DNA is TGTGCCAGCAGTTTATGGGGCAGGGCGGGCTACGAGCAGTACTTC.

The V call is TRBV15, the J call TRBJ2-7; TRBD2 might be the D (6 bases). V was pared by 1 base and J by 2 bases, with 18 bases between. This CDR3 is built from 17 residues. In germline, CDR1 is LNHNV, CDR2 YYDKDF (reference sequence). CDR3 in amino acids: CATSRAGAGLQTYEQYF. CDR3 sequence (DNA): TGTGCCACCAGCAGAGCGGGTGCGGGACTCCAAACCTACGAGCAGTACTTC.

The rearrangement joins TRBV2 to TRBJ2-3, with TRBD1 identical over 11 bases. The germline CDR1 and CDR2 sequences are SNHLY and FYNNEI. The length of the CDR3 is 14 residues. V was clipped by 8 bases and J by 2 bases; unmatched bases: 3. CDR3: CASGDRGFTDTQYF. The CDR3 region has the DNA TGTGCCAGCGGGGACAGGGGGTTCACAGATACGCAGTATTTT.

The chain uses TRBV10-3 and TRBJ2-3; 7 bases line up with TRBD2. After removal of 6 bases from V and 2 bases from J, the junction contained 11 bases not matched to a gene. This CDR3 has 16 amino acids. Germline CDR1 reads ENHRY; CDR2 reads SYGVKD. The CDR3 coding sequence is TGTGCCATCAGAAGCCCGAGCGGGGCCCTCACAGATACGCAGTATTTT. It specifies CAIRSPSGALTDTQYF.

In its sample, this clone was seen once. The chain joins TRBV11-2 to TRBJ2-5; 9 bases match TRBD2. This CDR3 has 17 amino acids. Germline V CDR1 and CDR2: SGHAT, FQNNGV. Germline trimming cut 0 bases from V and 0 bases from J; bases unmatched to any gene: 5. The CDR3 loop is CASSLDRAGGYQETQYF. The CDR3 bases are TGTGCCAGCAGCTTAGATCGGGCGGGGGGGTACCAAGAGACCCAGTACTTC. Variable domain in full (rest from reference TRBV11-2 and TRBJ2-5): EAGVAQSPRYKIIEKRQSVAFWCNPISGHATLYWYQQILGQGPKLLIQFQNNGVVDDSQLPKDRFSAERLKGVDSTLKIQPAKLEDSAVYLCASSLDRAGGYQETQYFGPGTRLLVL.